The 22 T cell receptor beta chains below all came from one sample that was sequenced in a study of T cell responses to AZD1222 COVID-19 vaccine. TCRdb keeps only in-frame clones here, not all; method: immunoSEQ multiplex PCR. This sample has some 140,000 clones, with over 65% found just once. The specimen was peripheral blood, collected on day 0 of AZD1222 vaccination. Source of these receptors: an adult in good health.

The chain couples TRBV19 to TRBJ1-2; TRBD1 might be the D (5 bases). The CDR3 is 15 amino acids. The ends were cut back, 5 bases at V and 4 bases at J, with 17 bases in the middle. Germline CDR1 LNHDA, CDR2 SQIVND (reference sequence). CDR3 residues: CASSAWGRPGYGYTF. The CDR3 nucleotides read TGTGCCAGTAGTGCGTGGGGGAGACCCGGCTATGGCTACACCTTC.

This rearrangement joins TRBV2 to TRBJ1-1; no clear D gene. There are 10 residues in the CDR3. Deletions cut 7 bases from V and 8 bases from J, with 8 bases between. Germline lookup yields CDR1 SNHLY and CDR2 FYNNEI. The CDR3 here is CASITVEAFF. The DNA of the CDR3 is TGTGCCAGCATTACGGTCGAAGCTTTCTTT.

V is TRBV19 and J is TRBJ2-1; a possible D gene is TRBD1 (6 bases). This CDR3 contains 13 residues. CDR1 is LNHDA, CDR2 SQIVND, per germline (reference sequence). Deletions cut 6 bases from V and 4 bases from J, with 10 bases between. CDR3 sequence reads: CASSPRGYNEQFF. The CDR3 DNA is TGTGCCAGTAGCCCCAGGGGTTACAATGAGCAGTTCTTC. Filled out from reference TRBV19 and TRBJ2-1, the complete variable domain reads DGGITQSPKYLFRKEGQNVTLSCEQNLNHDAMYWYRQDPGQGLRLIYYSQIVNDFQKGDIAEGYSVSREKKESFPLTVTSAQKNPTAFYLCASSPRGYNEQFFGPGTRLTVL.

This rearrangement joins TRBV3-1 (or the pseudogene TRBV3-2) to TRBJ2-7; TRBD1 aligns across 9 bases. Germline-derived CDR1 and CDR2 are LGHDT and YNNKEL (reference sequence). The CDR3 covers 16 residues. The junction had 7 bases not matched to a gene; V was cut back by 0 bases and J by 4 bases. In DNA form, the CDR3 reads TGTGCCAGCAGCCAAGATCGGACAGGGGTGACATACGAGCAGTACTTC. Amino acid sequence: CASSQDRTGVTYEQYF.

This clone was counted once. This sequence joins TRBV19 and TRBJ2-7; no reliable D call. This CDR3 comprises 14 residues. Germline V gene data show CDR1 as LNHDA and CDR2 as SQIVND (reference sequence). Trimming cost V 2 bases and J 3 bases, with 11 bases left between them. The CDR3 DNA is TGTGCCAGTAGTATAAGTTTAAGAGGCTACGAGCAGTACTTC. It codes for CASSISLRGYEQYF. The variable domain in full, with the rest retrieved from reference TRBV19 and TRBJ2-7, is DGGITQSPKYLFRKEGQNVTLSCEQNLNHDAMYWYRQDPGQGLRLIYYSQIVNDFQKGDIAEGYSVSREKKESFPLTVTSAQKNPTAFYLCASSISLRGYEQYFGPGTRLTVT.

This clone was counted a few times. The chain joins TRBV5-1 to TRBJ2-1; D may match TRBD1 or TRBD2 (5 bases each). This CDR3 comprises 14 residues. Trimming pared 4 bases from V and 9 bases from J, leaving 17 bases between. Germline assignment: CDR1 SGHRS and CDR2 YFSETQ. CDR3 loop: CASSGGQPAAEQFF. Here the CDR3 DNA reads TGCGCCAGCAGCGGGGGTCAGCCCGCAGCTGAGCAGTTCTTC.

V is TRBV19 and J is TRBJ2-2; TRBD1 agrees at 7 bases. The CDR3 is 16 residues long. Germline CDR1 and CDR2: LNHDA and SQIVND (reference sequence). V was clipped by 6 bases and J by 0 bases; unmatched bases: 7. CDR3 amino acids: CASRETRGPNTGELFF. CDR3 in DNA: TGTGCCAGTAGGGAGACAAGGGGGCCGAACACCGGGGAGCTGTTTTTT.

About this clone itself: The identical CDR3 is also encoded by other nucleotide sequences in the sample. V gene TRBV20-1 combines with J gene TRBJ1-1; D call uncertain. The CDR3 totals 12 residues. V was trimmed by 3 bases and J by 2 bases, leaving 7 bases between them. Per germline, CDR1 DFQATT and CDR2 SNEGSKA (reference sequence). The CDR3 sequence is CSASQVNTEAFF. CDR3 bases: TGCAGTGCTAGTCAGGTAAACACTGAAGCTTTCTTT.

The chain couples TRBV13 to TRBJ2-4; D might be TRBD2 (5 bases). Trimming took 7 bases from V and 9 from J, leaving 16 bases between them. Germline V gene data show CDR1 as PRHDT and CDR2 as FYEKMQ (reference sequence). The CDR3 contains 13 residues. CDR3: CASMERAASIQYF. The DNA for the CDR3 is TGTGCCAGCATGGAGAGAGCGGCAAGCATTCAGTACTTC.

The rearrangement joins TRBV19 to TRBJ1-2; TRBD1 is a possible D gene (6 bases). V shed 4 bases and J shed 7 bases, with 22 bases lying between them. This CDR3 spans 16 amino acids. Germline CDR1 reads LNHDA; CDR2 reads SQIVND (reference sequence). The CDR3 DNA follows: TGTGCCAGTAGTACAAGCCACCTTTACAGGGCTGGTGGCTACACCTTC. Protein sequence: CASSTSHLYRAGGYTF.

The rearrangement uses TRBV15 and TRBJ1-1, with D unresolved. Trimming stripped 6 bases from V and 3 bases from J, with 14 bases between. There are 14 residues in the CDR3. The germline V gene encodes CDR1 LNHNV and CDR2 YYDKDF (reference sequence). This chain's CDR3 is CATSLRVGDTEAFF. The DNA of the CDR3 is TGTGCCACCAGTTTACGCGTTGGGGACACTGAAGCTTTCTTT.

The CDR3 is CASSPEAVGYTF. The DNA for the CDR3 is TGTGCCAGCTCACCGGAGGCTGTGGGCTACACCTTC. The V and J genes are TRBV18 and TRBJ1-2; the D is unclear. Between the trimmed V and J ends, which lost 3 bases and 8 bases, there was a span of 10 bases. This CDR3 is built from 12 residues. Germline V gives CDR1 KGHSH, CDR2 LQKENI.

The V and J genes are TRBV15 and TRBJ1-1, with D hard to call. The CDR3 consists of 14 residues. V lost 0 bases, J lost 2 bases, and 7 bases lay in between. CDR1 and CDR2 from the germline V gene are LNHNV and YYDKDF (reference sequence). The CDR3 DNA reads TGTGCCACCAGCAGAGATAACTCTAACACTGAAGCTTTCTTT. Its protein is CATSRDNSNTEAFF.

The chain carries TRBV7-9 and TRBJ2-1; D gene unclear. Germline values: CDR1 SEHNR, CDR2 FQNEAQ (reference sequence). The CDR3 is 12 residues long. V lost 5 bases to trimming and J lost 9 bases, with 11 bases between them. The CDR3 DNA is TGTGCCAGCAGCCGGAGTCAGGCTGAGCAGTTCTTC. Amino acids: CASSRSQAEQFF.

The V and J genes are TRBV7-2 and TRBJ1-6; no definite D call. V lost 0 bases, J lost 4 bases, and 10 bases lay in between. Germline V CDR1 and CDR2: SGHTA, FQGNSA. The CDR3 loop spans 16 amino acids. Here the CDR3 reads CASSLAPQIYNSPLHF. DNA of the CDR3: TGTGCCAGCAGCTTAGCGCCACAGATTTATAATTCACCCCTCCACTTT.

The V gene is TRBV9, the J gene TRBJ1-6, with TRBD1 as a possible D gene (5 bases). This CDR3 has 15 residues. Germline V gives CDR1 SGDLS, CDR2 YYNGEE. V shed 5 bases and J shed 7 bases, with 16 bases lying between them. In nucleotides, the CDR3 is TGTGCCAGCAGAGAATCCGGGACGGAGAATTCACCCCTCCACTTT. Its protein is CASRESGTENSPLHF. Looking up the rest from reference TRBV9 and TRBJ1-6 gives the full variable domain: DSGVTQTPKHLITATGQRVTLRCSPRSGDLSVYWYQQSLDQGLQFLIQYYNGEERAKGNILERFSAQQFPDLHSELNLSSLELGDSALYFCASRESGTENSPLHFGNGTRLTVT.

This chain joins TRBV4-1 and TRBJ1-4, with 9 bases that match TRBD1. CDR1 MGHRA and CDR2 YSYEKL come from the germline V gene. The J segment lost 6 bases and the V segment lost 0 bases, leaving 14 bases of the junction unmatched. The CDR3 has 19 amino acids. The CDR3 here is CASSQDFGTGNFVDEKLFF. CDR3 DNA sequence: TGCGCCAGCAGCCAAGATTTCGGGACAGGGAATTTCGTCGATGAAAAACTGTTTTTT.

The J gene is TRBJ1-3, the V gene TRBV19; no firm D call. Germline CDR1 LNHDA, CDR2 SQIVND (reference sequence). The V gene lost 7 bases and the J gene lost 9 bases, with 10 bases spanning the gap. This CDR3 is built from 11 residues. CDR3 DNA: TGTGCCAGTACCCCCGGAGGCACCATATATTTT. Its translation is CASTPGGTIYF.

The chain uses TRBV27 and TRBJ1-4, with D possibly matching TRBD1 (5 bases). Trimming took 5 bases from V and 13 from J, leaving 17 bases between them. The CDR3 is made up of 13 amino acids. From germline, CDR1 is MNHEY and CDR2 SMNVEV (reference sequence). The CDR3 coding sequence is TGTGCCAGCAGTCCGGACACCTCCGGAATACTGTTTTTT. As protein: CASSPDTSGILFF.

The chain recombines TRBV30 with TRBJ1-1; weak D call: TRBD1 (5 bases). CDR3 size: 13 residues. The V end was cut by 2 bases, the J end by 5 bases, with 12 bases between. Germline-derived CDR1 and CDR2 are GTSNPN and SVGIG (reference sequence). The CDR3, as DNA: TGTGCCTGGAGTAGAGGGGAGTGGACTGAAGCTTTCTTT. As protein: CAWSRGEWTEAFF.

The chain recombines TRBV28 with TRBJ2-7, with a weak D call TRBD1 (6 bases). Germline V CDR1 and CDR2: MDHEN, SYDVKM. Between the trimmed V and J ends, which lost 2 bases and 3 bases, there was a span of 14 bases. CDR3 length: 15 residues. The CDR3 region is CASSLLWDTDYEQYF. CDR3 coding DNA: TGTGCCAGCAGTTTACTATGGGACACTGACTACGAGCAGTACTTC.

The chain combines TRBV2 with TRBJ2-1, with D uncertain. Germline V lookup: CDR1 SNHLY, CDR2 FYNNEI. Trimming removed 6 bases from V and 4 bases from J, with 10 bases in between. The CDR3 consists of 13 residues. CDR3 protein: CASRRLSYNEQFF. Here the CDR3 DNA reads TGTGCCAGCAGACGATTATCATACAATGAGCAGTTCTTC.